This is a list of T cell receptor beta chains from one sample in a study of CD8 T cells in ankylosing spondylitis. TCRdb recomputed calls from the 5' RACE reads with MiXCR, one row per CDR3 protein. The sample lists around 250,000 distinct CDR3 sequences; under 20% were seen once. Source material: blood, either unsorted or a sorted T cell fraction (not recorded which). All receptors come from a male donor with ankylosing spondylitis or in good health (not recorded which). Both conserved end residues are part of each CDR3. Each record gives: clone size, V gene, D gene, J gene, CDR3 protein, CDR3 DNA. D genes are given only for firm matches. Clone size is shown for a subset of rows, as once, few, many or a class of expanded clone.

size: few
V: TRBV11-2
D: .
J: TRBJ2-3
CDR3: CASSRRVDTQYF
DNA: TGTGCCAGCAGCCGGCGGGTAGATACGCAGTATTTT

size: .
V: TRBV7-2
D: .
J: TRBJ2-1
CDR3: CASSTLAPSSYNEQFF
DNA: TGTGCCAGCAGCACACTAGCACCGAGCTCCTACAATGAGCAGTTCTTC

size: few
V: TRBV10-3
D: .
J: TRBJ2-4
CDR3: CAISESGVMAKNIQYF
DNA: TGTGCCATCAGTGAGTCAGGGGTGATGGCCAAAAACATTCAGTACTTC

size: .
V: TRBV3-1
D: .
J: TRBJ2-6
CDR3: CASSADQSGANVLTF
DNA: TGTGCCAGCAGCGCTGACCAATCTGGGGCCAACGTCCTGACTTTC

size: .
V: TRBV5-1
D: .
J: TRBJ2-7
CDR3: CASSDRALSYEQYF
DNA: TGCGCCAGCAGCGACCGGGCCCTCTCCTACGAGCAGTACTTC

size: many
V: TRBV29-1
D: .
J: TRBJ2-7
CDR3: CSARLGGTHEQYF
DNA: TGCAGCGCCCGCCTGGGGGGTACCCACGAGCAGTACTTC

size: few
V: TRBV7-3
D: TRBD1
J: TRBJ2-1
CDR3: CASSPRQGNYNEQFF
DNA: TGTGCCAGCAGCCCACGACAGGGCAACTACAATGAGCAGTTCTTC

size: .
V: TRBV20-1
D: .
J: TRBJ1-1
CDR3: CSARDFRKTNTEAFF
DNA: TGCAGTGCTAGAGATTTTAGGAAAACGAACACTGAAGCTTTCTTT

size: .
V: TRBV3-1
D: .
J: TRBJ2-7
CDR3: CASSQDGSGGFYEQYF
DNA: TGTGCCAGCAGCCAAGATGGAAGCGGAGGCTTCTACGAGCAGTACTTC

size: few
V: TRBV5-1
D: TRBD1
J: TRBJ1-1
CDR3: CASSLGTGMNTEAFF
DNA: TGCGCCAGCAGCTTGGGGACAGGAATGAACACTGAAGCTTTCTTT

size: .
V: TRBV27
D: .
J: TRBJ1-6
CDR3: CASSLSGGSLHF
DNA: TGTGCCAGCAGTTTATCTGGGGGATCCCTCCACTTT

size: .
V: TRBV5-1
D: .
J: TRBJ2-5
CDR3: CASSLTRDSEETQYF
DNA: TGCGCCAGCAGCTTAACCCGGGACTCAGAAGAGACCCAGTACTTC

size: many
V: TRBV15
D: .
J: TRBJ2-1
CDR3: CATSRDATGEVQFF
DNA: TGTGCCACCAGCAGAGATGCGACGGGAGAGGTACAGTTCTTC

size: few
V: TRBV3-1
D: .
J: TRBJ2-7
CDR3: CASSQAGTQEQYF
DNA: TGTGCCAGCAGCCAAGCCGGGACACAAGAGCAGTACTTC

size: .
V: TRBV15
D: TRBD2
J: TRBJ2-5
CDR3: CATSRPPRLASEGETQYF
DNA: TGTGCCACCAGCAGACCCCCGAGACTAGCGTCGGAGGGGGAGACCCAGTACTTC

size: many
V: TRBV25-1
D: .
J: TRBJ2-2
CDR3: CASSEKGLLDDTGELFF
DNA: TGTGCCAGCAGTGAAAAGGGTTTACTAGATGACACCGGGGAGCTGTTTTTT

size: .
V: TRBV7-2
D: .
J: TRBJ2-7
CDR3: CASSLAVGSESYF
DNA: TGTGCCAGCAGCTTAGCTGTCGGGTCCGAATCGTACTTC

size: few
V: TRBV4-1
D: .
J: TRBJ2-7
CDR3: CASSPSADSAYEQYF
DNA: TGCGCCAGCAGCCCCTCCGCGGACTCAGCCTACGAGCAGTACTTC

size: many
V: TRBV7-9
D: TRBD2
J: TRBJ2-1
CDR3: CASSPSGASYNEQFF
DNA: TGTGCCAGCAGCCCCAGCGGGGCCTCCTACAATGAGCAGTTCTTC

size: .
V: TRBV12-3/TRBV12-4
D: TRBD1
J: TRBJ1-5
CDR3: CASSWTGDNQPQHF
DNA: TGTGCCAGCAGCTGGACAGGGGACAATCAGCCCCAGCATTTT

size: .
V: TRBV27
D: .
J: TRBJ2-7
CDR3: CASSPWTGTTYEQYF
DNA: TGTGCCAGCAGCCCCTGGACAGGGACTACCTACGAGCAGTACTTC

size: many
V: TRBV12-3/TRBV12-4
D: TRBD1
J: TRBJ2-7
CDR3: CASSFLGYGTGRHRDVDEQYF
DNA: TGTGCCAGCAGTTTTTTAGGCTACGGGACAGGGAGACACCGAGATGTCGACGAGCAGTACTTC

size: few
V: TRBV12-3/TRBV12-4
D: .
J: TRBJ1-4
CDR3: CASSPGVVEKLFF
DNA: TGTGCCAGCAGTCCAGGGGTAGTTGAAAAACTGTTTTTT

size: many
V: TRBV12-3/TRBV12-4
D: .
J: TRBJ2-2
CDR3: CASSYKPGAGELFF
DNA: TGTGCCAGCAGCTACAAGCCAGGCGCCGGGGAGCTGTTTTTT

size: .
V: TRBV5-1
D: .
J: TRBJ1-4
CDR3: CASSLPGGTNEKLFF
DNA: TGCGCCAGCAGCCTGCCGGGAGGGACTAATGAAAAACTGTTTTTT

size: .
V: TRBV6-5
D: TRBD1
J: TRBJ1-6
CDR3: CASSLTGSSYNSPLHF
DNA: TGTGCCAGCAGTTTGACAGGGAGCTCCTATAATTCACCCCTCCACTTT

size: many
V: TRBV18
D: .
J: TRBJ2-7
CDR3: CASSTLRDTEPYEQYF
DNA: TGTGCCAGCTCCACACTCCGGGACACCGAGCCCTACGAGCAGTACTTC

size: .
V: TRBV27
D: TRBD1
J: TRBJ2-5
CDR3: CASSHGQGLSETQYF
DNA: TGTGCCAGCAGTCACGGACAGGGATTATCAGAGACCCAGTACTTC

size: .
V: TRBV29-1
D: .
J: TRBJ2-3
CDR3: CSVEVRGDTQYF
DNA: TGCAGCGTTGAAGTCAGGGGAGATACGCAGTATTTT

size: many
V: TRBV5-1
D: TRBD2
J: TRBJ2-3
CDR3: CASSSPADSGSLTDTQYF
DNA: TGCGCCAGCAGCTCCCCGGCCGATAGCGGGAGTCTTACAGATACGCAGTATTTT

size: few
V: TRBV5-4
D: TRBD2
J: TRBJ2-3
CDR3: CASSLAVGPTDTQYF
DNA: TGTGCCAGCAGCCTAGCGGTCGGGCCCACAGATACGCAGTATTTT

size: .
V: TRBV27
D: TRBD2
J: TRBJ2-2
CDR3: CASSLRSFGRAFTGELFF
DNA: TGTGCCAGCAGTTTAAGGTCTTTCGGGAGGGCCTTCACCGGGGAGCTGTTTTTT

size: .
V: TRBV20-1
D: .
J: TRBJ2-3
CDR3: CSARASERAMNTDTQYF
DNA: TGCAGTGCTAGAGCATCGGAGCGGGCCATGAACACAGATACGCAGTATTTT

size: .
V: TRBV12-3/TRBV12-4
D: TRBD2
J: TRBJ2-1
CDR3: CASSFGSGPGNEQFF
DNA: TGTGCCAGCAGTTTCGGTAGCGGGCCGGGGAATGAGCAGTTCTTC

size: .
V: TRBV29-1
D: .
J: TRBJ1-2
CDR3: CSVDRAYGYTF
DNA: TGCAGCGTTGACAGGGCCTATGGCTACACCTTC

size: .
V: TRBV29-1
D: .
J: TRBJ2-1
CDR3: CSVEVSSQGMAYNEQFF
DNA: TGCAGCGTTGAAGTATCCTCTCAGGGAATGGCATACAATGAGCAGTTCTTC

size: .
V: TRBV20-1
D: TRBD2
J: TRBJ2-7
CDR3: CSASSGLAGDEQYF
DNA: TGCAGTGCTAGCTCGGGACTAGCGGGAGACGAGCAGTACTTC

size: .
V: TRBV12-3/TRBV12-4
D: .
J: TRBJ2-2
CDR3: CASTPTLTGELFF
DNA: TGTGCCAGCACTCCCACACTCACCGGGGAGCTGTTTTTT

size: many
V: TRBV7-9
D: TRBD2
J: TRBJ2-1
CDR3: CASSSGLAGRSYNEQFF
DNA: TGTGCCAGCAGCTCTGGACTAGCGGGACGATCCTACAATGAGCAGTTCTTC

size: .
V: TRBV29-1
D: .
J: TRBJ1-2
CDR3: CSVAGQSLDYGYTF
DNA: TGCAGCGTCGCGGGGCAGAGTTTGGACTATGGCTACACCTTC

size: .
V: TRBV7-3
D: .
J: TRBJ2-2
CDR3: CASSLSLGGERTGELFF
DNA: TGTGCCAGCAGCTTATCGCTCGGGGGCGAGAGGACCGGGGAGCTGTTTTTT

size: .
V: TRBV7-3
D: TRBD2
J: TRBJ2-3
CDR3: CASSFSGGHTDTQYF
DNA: TGTGCCAGCAGCTTTAGCGGGGGCCACACAGATACGCAGTATTTT

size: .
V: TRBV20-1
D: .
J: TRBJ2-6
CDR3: CSAPGPGANVLTF
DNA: TGCAGTGCTCCAGGTCCTGGGGCCAACGTCCTGACTTTC

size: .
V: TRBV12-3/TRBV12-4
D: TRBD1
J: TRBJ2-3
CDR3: CASSFTGTGDPSTDTQYF
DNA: TGTGCCAGCAGTTTTACCGGGACAGGCGATCCTAGCACAGATACGCAGTATTTT

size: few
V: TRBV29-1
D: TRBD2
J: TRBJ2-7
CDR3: CSVELAGEMYEQYF
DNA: TGCAGCGTTGAACTAGCGGGAGAGATGTACGAGCAGTACTTC

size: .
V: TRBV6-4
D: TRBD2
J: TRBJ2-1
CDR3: CASSDPSGRGKNEQFF
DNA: TGTGCCAGCAGTGACCCTAGCGGGAGGGGAAAAAATGAGCAGTTCTTC

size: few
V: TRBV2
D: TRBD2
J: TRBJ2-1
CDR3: CASSVASGRAVNEQFF
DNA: TGTGCCAGCAGTGTGGCTAGCGGGAGAGCTGTCAATGAGCAGTTCTTC

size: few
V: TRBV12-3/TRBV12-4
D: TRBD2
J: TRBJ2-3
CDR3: CASSYSGSPDTQYF
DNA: TGTGCCAGCAGTTATAGCGGGAGCCCAGATACGCAGTATTTT

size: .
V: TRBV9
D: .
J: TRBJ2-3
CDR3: CASSVEGGADTQYF
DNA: TGTGCCAGCAGCGTAGAAGGGGGGGCGGATACGCAGTATTTT

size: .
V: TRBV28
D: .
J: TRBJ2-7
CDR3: CASVGSSSYEQYF
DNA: TGTGCCAGCGTCGGTTCCAGCAGCTACGAGCAGTACTTC

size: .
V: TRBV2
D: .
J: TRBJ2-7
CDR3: CASIGGGVNEQYF
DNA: TGTGCCAGCATTGGGGGAGGCGTCAACGAGCAGTACTTC